A single sample gave rise to the 32 T cell receptor beta chains below, sequenced in a study of cytomegalovirus exposure and HLA in healthy donors. Vbeta (60) and Jbeta (13) primers were used in the PCR. Clones were sequenced by immunoSEQ multiplex PCR, and TCRdb holds only the in-frame ones, with some missing. The profile covers some 110,000 clones, with 60% to 80% appearing a single time and 15% to 20% taken by the ten largest. The sequencing input was PBMCs. The receptors here all came from a man aged 50-59 years in good health and CMV-seropositive.

This clone was detected only a few times. This rearrangement joins TRBV13 to TRBJ2-7, with TRBD1 identical over 7 bases. CDR1 is PRHDT and CDR2 is FYEKMQ in the germline V gene (reference sequence). This CDR3 is 13 amino acids long. The V gene end was trimmed by 8 bases and the J gene end by 0 bases; junction bases not matched to a gene: 4. CDR3 sequence reads: CASRQGPSYEQYF. Here the CDR3 DNA reads TGTGCCAGCCGACAGGGACCCTCCTACGAGCAGTACTTC. Full variable domain (remainder filled in from reference TRBV13 and TRBJ2-7): AAGVIQSPRHLIKEKRETATLKCYPIPRHDTVYWYQQGPGQDPQFLISFYEKMQSDKGSIPDRFSAQQFSDYHSELNMSSLELGDSALYFCASRQGPSYEQYFGPGTRLTVT.

The V call is TRBV7-2, the J call TRBJ1-4; 7 positions match TRBD1. The length of the CDR3 is 15 residues. Germline CDR1 and CDR2: SGHTA and FQGNSA. V trimming: 0 bases; J trimming: 4 bases; junction bases outside the gene matches: 2. In DNA, the CDR3 is TGTGCCAGCAGCTTAGCGTCAGGGGGTAATGAAAAACTGTTTTTT. Translated, it gives CASSLASGGNEKLFF.

The chain links TRBV27 to TRBJ1-5; D might be TRBD1 (5 bases). In germline, CDR1 is MNHEY, CDR2 SMNVEV (reference sequence). V dropped 5 bases and J dropped 2 bases, with 10 bases sitting between them. The CDR3 is 14 residues long. The CDR3 is CASSPAGGNQPQHF. In DNA form, the CDR3 reads TGTGCCAGCAGTCCCGCGGGGGGCAATCAGCCCCAGCATTTT.

This clone was counted once. V usage is TRBV19 and J usage is TRBJ1-5; 7 nucleotides match TRBD1. The CDR3 totals 14 residues. Germline values: CDR1 LNHDA, CDR2 SQIVND (reference sequence). The trim removed 2 bases at V and 4 bases at J, leaving 2 bases unmatched. The CDR3 bases are TGTGCCAGTAGTATATGGGACAGAAATCAGCCCCAGCATTTT. Its translation is CASSIWDRNQPQHF.

V and J are TRBV9 and TRBJ2-7; D is perhaps TRBD1 (7 bases). This CDR3 is built from 15 residues. With 3 bases removed from V and 0 bases from J, the gap between germline ends came to 13 bases. The V gene's germline CDR1 is SGDLS and CDR2 YYNGEE. The DNA of the CDR3 is TGTGCCAGCAGCGCCAGACAGGGACTCTCCTACGAGCAGTACTTC. It specifies CASSARQGLSYEQYF. Full variable domain (rest looked up from reference TRBV9 and TRBJ2-7): DSGVTQTPKHLITATGQRVTLRCSPRSGDLSVYWYQQSLDQGLQFLIQYYNGEERAKGNILERFSAQQFPDLHSELNLSSLELGDSALYFCASSARQGLSYEQYFGPGTRLTVT.

This clone was seen once. A junction end diverges from the germline sequence, so it may reflect a read error. The chain uses TRBV5-4 and TRBJ2-2, with TRBD2 matching 16 bases. CDR1 is SGHNT and CDR2 is YYREEE in the germline V gene (reference sequence). There are 18 residues in the CDR3. The CDR3 loop reads CASSTGTSGGAKTGELFF. The DNA of the CDR3 is TGTGCCAGCAGCACCGGGACTAGCGGGGGGGCGAAAACCGGGGAGCTGTTTTTT. Full variable domain (missing parts from reference TRBV5-4 and TRBJ2-2): ETGVTQSPTHLIKTRGQQVTLRCSSQSGHNTVSWYQQALGQGPQFIFQYYREEENGRGNFPPRFSGLQFPNYSSELNVNALELDDSALYLCASSTGTSGGAKTGELFFGEGSRLTVL.

This chain joins TRBV2 and TRBJ1-5, with 7 positions matching TRBD1. The germline CDR1 and CDR2 sequences are SNHLY and FYNNEI. V trimming: 6 bases; J trimming: 4 bases; junction bases outside the gene matches: 12. This CDR3 contains 16 residues. Here the CDR3 DNA reads TGTGCCAGCAGGTTCGGACGACAGGGATGGAATCAGCCCCAGCATTTT. Its protein product is CASRFGRQGWNQPQHF.

V usage is TRBV28 and J usage is TRBJ2-7; 7 bases line up with TRBD2. From germline, CDR1 is MDHEN and CDR2 SYDVKM. The V and J ends lost 8 bases and 1 base, in that order; junction bases with no gene match: 8. The CDR3 length is 14 residues. The chain's CDR3 is CASATGTTSYEQYF. Written as DNA, the CDR3 is TGTGCCAGCGCAACCGGGACTACTTCCTACGAGCAGTACTTC.

V gene TRBV18 combines with J gene TRBJ1-1; 10 bases agree with TRBD1. The length of the CDR3 is 14 residues. Germline values: CDR1 KGHSH, CDR2 LQKENI. The ends lost 3 bases at V and 7 bases at J; junction bases unmatched: 5. CDR3 protein: CASSPGQGQGEAFF. For the CDR3, the DNA is TGTGCCAGCTCACCGGGACAGGGGCAAGGTGAAGCTTTCTTT.

The chain uses TRBV28 and TRBJ2-1; D call uncertain. The CDR3 is made up of 11 amino acids. Germline CDR1 MDHEN, CDR2 SYDVKM. Trimming shortened V by 7 bases and J by 4 bases, and 5 bases separated the two germline ends. CDR3 sequence: CASTLYNEQFF. DNA for the CDR3: TGTGCCAGCACTCTTTACAATGAGCAGTTCTTC.

As for this clone: This specimen includes other DNA sequences encoding the same CDR3. V is TRBV21-1 and J is TRBJ2-7; the table assigns TRBD2, which was not confirmed against the DNA. TRBV21-1 is termed a pseudogene. The CDR3 contains 18 residues. In DNA form, the CDR3 reads TGTGCCAGCAGCAAAGCGGAGGGGCGGCTTATTTATACCTACGAGCAGTACTTC. Translated: CASSKAEGRLIYTYEQYF.

This clone has only a few counts. The rearrangement joins TRBV11-3 to TRBJ2-1; 7 positions agree with TRBD2. This CDR3 has 17 amino acids. CDR1 is SGHNT, CDR2 YENEEA, per germline. The junction had 8 bases not matched to a gene; V was cut back by 1 base and J by 2 bases. This CDR3 reads CASSLGSSSGTYNEQFF. The CDR3 DNA follows: TGTGCCAGCAGCTTAGGGTCGTCTAGCGGAACCTACAATGAGCAGTTCTTC.

This clone was counted once. The chain has TRBV7-2 and TRBJ1-6, with 9 bases fitting TRBD1. Germline trimming cut 5 bases from V and 6 bases from J; bases unmatched to any gene: 2. This CDR3 contains 14 residues. CDR1 SGHTA and CDR2 FQGNSA come from the germline V gene. The CDR3 protein is CASSKDRGNSPLHF. As DNA, the CDR3 is TGTGCCAGCAGCAAGGACAGGGGTAATTCACCCCTCCACTTT.

The chain recombines TRBV5-1 with TRBJ1-2, with D tentatively TRBD1 (5 bases). Trimming left V 5 bases short and J 6 bases short, with 14 bases between. Germline CDR1 is SGHRS and CDR2 is YFSETQ. The CDR3 is made up of 13 amino acids. CDR3 sequence: CASSFQGEDGYTF. For the CDR3, the DNA is TGCGCCAGCAGTTTCCAAGGGGAGGATGGCTACACCTTC.

The rearrangement uses TRBV5-4 and TRBJ1-4, with 9 bases aligning to TRBD1. CDR3 size: 16 residues. The trim removed 4 bases at V and 5 bases at J, leaving 9 bases unmatched. Germline assignment: CDR1 SGHNT and CDR2 YYREEE (reference sequence). CDR3 bases: TGTGCCAGCAGCGGGAAAACAGGGGGCGCAAATGAAAAACTGTTTTTT. Translated: CASSGKTGGANEKLFF.

This chain connects TRBV5-1 to TRBJ1-1, with TRBD1 identical over 7 bases. Trimming took 0 bases from V and 7 from J; bases not matched to a gene: 12. Germline CDR1 is SGHRS and CDR2 is YFSETQ. There are 16 residues in the CDR3. DNA of the CDR3: TGCGCCAGCAGCTTGGAAGCGGGGGCGACAGGGATTGAAGCTTTCTTT. The encoded protein is CASSLEAGATGIEAFF.

The rearrangement links TRBV19 to TRBJ1-2, with D maybe TRBD1 (5 bases). Germline V CDR1 and CDR2: LNHDA, SQIVND (reference sequence). The ends were cut back, 3 bases at V and 0 bases at J, with 14 bases in the middle. There are 16 residues in the CDR3. The CDR3 region is CASSMWGSFANYGYTF. DNA for the CDR3: TGTGCCAGTAGTATGTGGGGCAGTTTCGCTAACTATGGCTACACCTTC.

This chain links TRBV5-1 with TRBJ1-4; 9 nucleotides agree with TRBD1. The CDR3 covers 15 residues. The junction had 2 bases not matched to a gene; V was cut back by 0 bases and J by 5 bases. Germline CDR1 SGHRS, CDR2 YFSETQ. DNA for the CDR3: TGCGCCAGCAGCTTGGCGGGACAGGGAAATGAAAAACTGTTTTTT. This gives the protein CASSLAGQGNEKLFF.

The J gene is TRBJ2-7, the V gene TRBV27; D is undetermined. Germline assignment: CDR1 MNHEY and CDR2 SMNVEV (reference sequence). The CDR3 length is 13 residues. V gave up 5 bases and J gave up 4 bases, with 12 bases separating them. The CDR3 coding sequence is TGTGCCAGCAGTCCGTACGCGGTGTACGAGCAGTACTTC. Protein: CASSPYAVYEQYF.

The J gene is TRBJ2-7, the V gene TRBV28; 11 positions match TRBD1. CDR3 size: 16 residues. Germline CDR1 reads MDHEN; CDR2 reads SYDVKM. After removal of 3 bases from V and 4 bases from J, the junction contained 8 bases not matched to a gene. The CDR3 protein is CASSLSLGTGGYEQYF. The CDR3 bases are TGTGCCAGCAGTTTGTCGTTAGGGACAGGGGGATACGAGCAGTACTTC.

V is TRBV7-2 and J is TRBJ2-2; D might be TRBD2 (7 bases). The V end was cut by 6 bases, the J end by 4 bases, with 12 bases between. The germline V gene encodes CDR1 SGHTA and CDR2 FQGNSA. The CDR3 spans 14 residues. CDR3 amino acids: CASSRGARTGELFF. CDR3 nucleotide sequence: TGTGCCAGCAGTCGGGGGGCGCGCACCGGGGAGCTGTTTTTT.

The chain carries TRBV6-5 and TRBJ1-3; perhaps TRBD1 as D (5 bases). The CDR3 has 15 amino acids. V lost 6 bases to trimming and J lost 0 bases, with 12 bases between them. Germline lookup yields CDR1 MNHEY and CDR2 SVGAGI. CDR3 DNA: TGTGCCAGCAGCCGGGGGAGGGACTCTGGAAACACCATATATTTT. It yields the protein CASSRGRDSGNTIYF.

J is TRBJ1-1 and V is TRBV27; D remains unclear. This CDR3 is 13 amino acids long. V gave up 6 bases and J gave up 6 bases, with 14 bases separating them. Germline lookup yields CDR1 MNHEY and CDR2 SMNVEV (reference sequence). Written as DNA, the CDR3 is TGTGCCAGCAGAGCATCTGGAGGCTCTGAAGCTTTCTTT. Its translation is CASRASGGSEAFF.

J is TRBJ1-2 and V is TRBV5-6; 10 bases map to TRBD1. Germline-derived CDR1 and CDR2 are SGHDT and YYEEEE. V lost 5 bases to trimming and J lost 5 bases; unmatched junction nucleotides: 6. The CDR3 extends over 14 amino acids. CDR3 sequence (DNA): TGTGCCAGCAGTCGCCCGGGACAGGGGTATGGCTACACCTTC. Protein sequence: CASSRPGQGYGYTF.

The rearrangement uses TRBV5-5 and TRBJ1-2, with a possible D match to TRBD1 (5 bases). This CDR3 has 15 amino acids. CDR1 is SGHKS, CDR2 YYEKEE, per germline (reference sequence). V was clipped by 1 base and J by 5 bases, with 15 bases between them. CDR3 protein: CASSLRLRAGYGYTF. CDR3 DNA sequence: TGTGCCAGCAGCTTGCGGCTCAGGGCTGGTTATGGCTACACCTTC.

This clone was picked up a small number of times. The chain combines TRBV7-2 with TRBJ2-6; D is possibly TRBD2 (6 bases). Per germline, CDR1 SGHTA and CDR2 FQGNSA. V lost 3 bases, J lost 4 bases, and 7 bases lay in between. The CDR3 consists of 14 residues. CDR3 sequence reads: CASSLGGGANVLTF. The CDR3 DNA is TGTGCCAGCAGCTTGGGGGGAGGGGCCAACGTCCTGACTTTC.

This rearrangement joins TRBV15 to TRBJ2-3, with TRBD2 matching 10 bases. The length of the CDR3 is 17 residues. J gave up 1 base and V 3 bases, and 7 bases lay outside the gene matches. Germline V CDR1 and CDR2: LNHNV, YYDKDF (reference sequence). The CDR3 DNA follows: TGTGCCACCAGCAGGGAGCGGGGGGGCGCGGGCACAGATACGCAGTATTTT. This codes for CATSRERGGAGTDTQYF.

This clone has more than one count but fewer than ten. This chain links TRBV27 with TRBJ1-2; no clear D. Trimming stripped 6 bases from V and 3 bases from J, with 11 bases between. CDR3 size: 13 residues. Germline CDR1 MNHEY, CDR2 SMNVEV (reference sequence). The CDR3 DNA reads TGTGCCAGCAGAATAGACGGGGACTATGGCTACACCTTC. It codes for CASRIDGDYGYTF.

This clone was seen a few times. The CDR3 nucleotides read TGTGCCAGCAGACCAGGACTAGGTAACTCCTACGAGCAGTACTTC. Protein: CASRPGLGNSYEQYF. J is TRBJ2-7 and V is TRBV28, with TRBD2 identical over 7 bases. The length of the CDR3 is 15 residues. The V gene end was trimmed by 6 bases and the J gene end by 0 bases; junction bases not matched to a gene: 8. From germline, CDR1 is MDHEN and CDR2 SYDVKM.

The chain carries TRBV6-1 and TRBJ1-1; D may be TRBD1 (5 bases). The V end was cut by 5 bases, the J end by 0 bases, with 7 bases between. Per germline, CDR1 MNHNS and CDR2 SASEGT. The CDR3 runs to 13 residues. CDR3 residues: CASSRGMNTEAFF. Here the CDR3 DNA reads TGTGCCAGCAGTAGGGGAATGAACACTGAAGCTTTCTTT.

This clone came up once. The chain links TRBV6-4 to TRBJ2-1; 14 nucleotides line up with TRBD2. The CDR3 is 16 amino acids. CDR1 and CDR2 (germline): MRHNA, SNTAGT. Trimming cost V 0 bases and J 8 bases; bases outside gene matches: 3. The CDR3 coding sequence is TGTGCCAGCAGTGACTCAGGGACTAGCGGGAGTTATGAGCAGTTCTTC. Amino acid sequence: CASSDSGTSGSYEQFF.

The table lists this clone with a few counts. The chain employs TRBV29-1 and TRBJ2-1; 15 bases line up with TRBD2. The CDR3 is 15 amino acids. J was trimmed by 9 bases and V by 0 bases; bases with no gene match: 3. Germline loops: CDR1 SQVTM, CDR2 ANQGSEA. Here the CDR3 reads CSVEDQGLAGGEQFF. The CDR3 DNA sequence: TGCAGCGTTGAAGATCAGGGACTAGCGGGGGGTGAGCAGTTCTTC.